This record looks at one TCR beta chain sequence and its context. This clonotype has a count of ten or more. Its specific antigen is unknown. Base qualities are not at hand, and no much larger clone is one base apart. The CDR3 contains 15 residues, cysteine and phenylalanine counted. CDR3 DNA only is kept here, 45 bases in frame from base 1. CDR1 is given as SGHTA and CDR2 as FQGNSA, both from the germline V gene. V is shortened by 5 bases, J by 4 bases, and the region joining them spans 17 bases. Sequencer: Illumina HiSeq 1500. The public reads were reanalyzed by TCRdb: fastp trimming at Q25, MiXCR alignment, in-frame beta chains only. Each entry is one CDR3 protein sequence, shown with its most common DNA and genes. Within this sample are approximately 500,000 distinct CDR3 sequences, with more than 25% of them counted one time only. Less than 15% of the sample rests with the top ten. The source of the sample is a study of T cell repertoires in cytomegalovirus infection (dated by TCRdb to the late 2010s). Regarding the research as a whole: Donor HLA type was relevant to the analysis, because carriage of CMV infection together with the matching HLA type was indicated by public TCR beta signatures.

What the work shows at the level of the full study, not this receptor alone: Cumulative frequency of public TCR beta family members discriminated carriers of CMV infection plus the relevant HLA type in this cohort and an independent approximately 370-donor cohort. The ex vivo response was dominated by HLA-C-restricted CMV-specific TCR beta clonotypes, and the single most frequent clonotype in two of eight donors was supplied by these HLA-C-restricted clonotypes.

Sequenced input: PBMCs. This sequence uses TRBV7-2 and TRBJ1-1; no D gene call is confident. The TCR was taken from a human donor in good health (CMV status not recorded). Some clones in this sample may be carry-over from other donors' samples. The CDR3 reads as follows: CASSADIGLFTEAFF. The DNA reads as follows: TGTGCCAGCAGCGCCGACATAGGGCTTTTCACTGAAGCTTTCTTT.